This TCR beta chain was retrieved from a study of shared clonotypes between healthy human individuals. This clone appeared a single time. V lost 7 bases and J lost 4, with 22 bases in between. Germline values: CDR1 ENHRY, CDR2 SYGVKD. There are 16 residues in the CDR3. TCRdb's table, derived via immunoSEQ multiplex PCR, lists solely in-frame clones and lacks some. The sample lists hundreds of thousands of clones; about 96% were seen once. In the naive CD8 group, cells lacked CD45RO and were positively selected for CCR7, so terminally differentiated effector memory CD45RA+ cells were left out. The chain combines TRBV10-3 with TRBJ1-2; TRBD1 might be the D (6 bases). This TCR derives from a woman aged 30 to 39 in good health. The specimen was naive CD8+ T cells sorted from blood. The CDR3 reads CAINDGQSTAFYGYTF. The CDR3 DNA sequence: TGTGCCATCAACGACGGACAGTCCACTGCTTTCTATGGCTACACCTTC.